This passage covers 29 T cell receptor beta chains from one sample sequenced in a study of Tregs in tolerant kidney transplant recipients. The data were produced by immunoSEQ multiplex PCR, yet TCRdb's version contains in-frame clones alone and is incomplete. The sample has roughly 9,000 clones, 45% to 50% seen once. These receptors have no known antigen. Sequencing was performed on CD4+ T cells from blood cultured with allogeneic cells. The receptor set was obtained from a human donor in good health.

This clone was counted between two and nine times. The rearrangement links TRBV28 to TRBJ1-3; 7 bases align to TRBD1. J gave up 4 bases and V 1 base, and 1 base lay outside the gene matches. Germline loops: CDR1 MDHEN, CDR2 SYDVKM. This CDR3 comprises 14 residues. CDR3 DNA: TGTGCCAGCAGTTTATTACAGGGGGGAAACACCATATATTTT. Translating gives CASSLLQGGNTIYF.

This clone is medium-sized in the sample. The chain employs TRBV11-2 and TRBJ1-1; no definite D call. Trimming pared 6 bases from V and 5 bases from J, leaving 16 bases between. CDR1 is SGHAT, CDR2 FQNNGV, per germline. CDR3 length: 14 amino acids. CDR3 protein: CASRDYSGGTEAFF. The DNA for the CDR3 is TGTGCCAGCAGAGACTACTCCGGCGGGACTGAAGCTTTCTTT. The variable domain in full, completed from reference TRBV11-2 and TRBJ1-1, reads EAGVAQSPRYKIIEKRQSVAFWCNPISGHATLYWYQQILGQGPKLLIQFQNNGVVDDSQLPKDRFSAERLKGVDSTLKIQPAKLEDSAVYLCASRDYSGGTEAFFGQGTRLTVV.

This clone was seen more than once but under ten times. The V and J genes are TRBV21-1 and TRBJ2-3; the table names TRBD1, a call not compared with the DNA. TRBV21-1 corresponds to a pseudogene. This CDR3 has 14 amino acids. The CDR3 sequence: CASRFREHTDTQYF. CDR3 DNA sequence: TGTGCCAGCAGGTTCAGGGAACACACAGATACGCAGTATTTT.

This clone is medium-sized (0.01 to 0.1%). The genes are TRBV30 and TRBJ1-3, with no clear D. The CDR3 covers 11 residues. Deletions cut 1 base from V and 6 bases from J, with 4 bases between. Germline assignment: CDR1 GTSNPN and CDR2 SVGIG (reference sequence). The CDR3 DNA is TGTGCCTGGAGTGGACAAAACACCATATATTTT. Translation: CAWSGQNTIYF.

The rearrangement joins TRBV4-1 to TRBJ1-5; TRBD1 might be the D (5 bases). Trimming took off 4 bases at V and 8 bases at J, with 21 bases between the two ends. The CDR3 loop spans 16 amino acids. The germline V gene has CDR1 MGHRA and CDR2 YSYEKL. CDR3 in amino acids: CASSRGHGRRWEPQHF. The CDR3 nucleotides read TGCGCCAGCAGCCGAGGACACGGACGGCGGTGGGAGCCCCAGCATTTT.

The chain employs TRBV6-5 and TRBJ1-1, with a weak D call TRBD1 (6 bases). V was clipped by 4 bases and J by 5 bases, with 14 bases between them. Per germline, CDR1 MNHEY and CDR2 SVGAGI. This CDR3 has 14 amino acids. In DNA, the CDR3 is TGTGCCAGCAGTTTGTTAACAGGGTTAACTGAAGCTTTCTTT. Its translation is CASSLLTGLTEAFF.

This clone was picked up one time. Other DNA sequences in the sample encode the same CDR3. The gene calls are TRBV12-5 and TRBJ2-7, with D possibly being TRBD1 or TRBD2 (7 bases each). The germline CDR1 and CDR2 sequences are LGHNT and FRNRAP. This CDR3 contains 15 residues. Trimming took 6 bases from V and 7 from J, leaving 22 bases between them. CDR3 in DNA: TGTGCTAGTGGGTGGGGACAGACGCTGGGAGGGGAGCAGTACTTC. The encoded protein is CASGWGQTLGGEQYF.

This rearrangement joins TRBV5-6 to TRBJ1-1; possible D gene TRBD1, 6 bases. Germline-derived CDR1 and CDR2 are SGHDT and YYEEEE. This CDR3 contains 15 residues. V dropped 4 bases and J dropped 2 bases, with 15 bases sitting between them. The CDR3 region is CASSQPGVPNTEAFF. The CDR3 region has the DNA TGTGCCAGCAGCCAACCAGGGGTACCTAACACTGAAGCTTTCTTT.

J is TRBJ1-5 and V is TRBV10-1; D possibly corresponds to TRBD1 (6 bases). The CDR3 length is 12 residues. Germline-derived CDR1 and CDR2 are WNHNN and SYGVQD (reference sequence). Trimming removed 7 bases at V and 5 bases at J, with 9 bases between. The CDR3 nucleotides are TGCGCCAGCAAGGGGGGGGATCAGCCCCAGCATTTT. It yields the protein CASKGGDQPQHF.

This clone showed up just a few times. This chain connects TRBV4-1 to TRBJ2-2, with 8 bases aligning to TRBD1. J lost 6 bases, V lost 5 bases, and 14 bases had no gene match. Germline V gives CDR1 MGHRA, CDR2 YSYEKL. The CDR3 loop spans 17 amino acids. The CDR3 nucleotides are TGCGCCAGCAGCACTCGCCCGGGGACAGGACCTCCCGGGGAGCTGTTTTTT. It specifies CASSTRPGTGPPGELFF.

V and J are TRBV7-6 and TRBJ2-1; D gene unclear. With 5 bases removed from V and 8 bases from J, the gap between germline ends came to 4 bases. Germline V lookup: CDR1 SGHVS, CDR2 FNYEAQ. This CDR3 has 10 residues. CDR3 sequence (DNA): TGTGCCAGCAGCCACGATGAGCAGTTCTTC. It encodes CASSHDEQFF.

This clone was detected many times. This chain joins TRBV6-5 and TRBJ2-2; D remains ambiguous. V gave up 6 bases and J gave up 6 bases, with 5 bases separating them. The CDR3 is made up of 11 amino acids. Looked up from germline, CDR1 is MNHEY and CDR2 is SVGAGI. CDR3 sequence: CASSRAGELFF. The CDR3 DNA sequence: TGTGCCAGCAGCCGAGCCGGGGAGCTGTTTTTT.

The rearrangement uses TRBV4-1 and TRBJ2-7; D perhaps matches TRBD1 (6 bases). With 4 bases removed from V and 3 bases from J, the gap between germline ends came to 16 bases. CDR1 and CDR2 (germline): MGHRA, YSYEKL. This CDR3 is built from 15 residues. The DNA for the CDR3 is TGCGCCAGCAGCCGCTTATACAGGGCAGTCTACGAGCAGTACTTC. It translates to CASSRLYRAVYEQYF.

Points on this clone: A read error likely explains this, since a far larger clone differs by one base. CDR3 loop: CSGRDSDYEQHF. CDR3 sequence (DNA): TGCAGCGGAAGGGACAGCGACTACGAGCAGCACTTC. This sequence joins TRBV29-1 and TRBJ2-7; 7 bases agree with TRBD1. Germline V lookup: CDR1 SQVTM, CDR2 ANQGSEA. The CDR3 loop spans 12 amino acids.

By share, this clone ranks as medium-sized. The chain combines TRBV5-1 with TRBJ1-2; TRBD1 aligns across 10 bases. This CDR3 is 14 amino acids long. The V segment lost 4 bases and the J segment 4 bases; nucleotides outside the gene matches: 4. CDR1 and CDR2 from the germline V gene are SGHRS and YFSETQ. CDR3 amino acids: CASSPGQGPYGYTF. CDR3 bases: TGCGCCAGCAGCCCGGGACAGGGGCCCTATGGCTACACCTTC.

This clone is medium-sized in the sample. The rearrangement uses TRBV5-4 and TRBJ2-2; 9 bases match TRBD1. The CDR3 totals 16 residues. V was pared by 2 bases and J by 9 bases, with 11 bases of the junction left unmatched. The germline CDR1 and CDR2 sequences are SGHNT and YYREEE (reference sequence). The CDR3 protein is CASSFEERTGGRELFF. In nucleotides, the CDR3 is TGTGCCAGCAGCTTCGAAGAGAGAACAGGGGGCCGGGAGCTGTTTTTT.

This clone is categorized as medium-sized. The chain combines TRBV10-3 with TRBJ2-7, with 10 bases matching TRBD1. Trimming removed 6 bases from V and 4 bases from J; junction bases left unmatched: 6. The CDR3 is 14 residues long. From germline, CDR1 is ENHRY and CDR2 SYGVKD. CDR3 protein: CAISRDRGLYEQYF. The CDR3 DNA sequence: TGTGCCATCAGCCGGGACAGGGGACTTTACGAGCAGTACTTC.

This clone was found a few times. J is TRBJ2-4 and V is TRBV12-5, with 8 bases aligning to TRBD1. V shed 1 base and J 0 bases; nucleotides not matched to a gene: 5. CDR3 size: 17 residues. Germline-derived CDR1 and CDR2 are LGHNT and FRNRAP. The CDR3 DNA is TGTGCTAGTGGTTTGGGACAGGGGAGTCTAGCCAAAAACATTCAGTACTTC. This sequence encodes CASGLGQGSLAKNIQYF.

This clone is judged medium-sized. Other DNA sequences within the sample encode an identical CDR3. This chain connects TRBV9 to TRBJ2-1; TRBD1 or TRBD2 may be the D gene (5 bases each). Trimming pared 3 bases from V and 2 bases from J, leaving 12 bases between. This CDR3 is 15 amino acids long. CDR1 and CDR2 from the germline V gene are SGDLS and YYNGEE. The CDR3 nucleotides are TGTGCCAGCAGCGCCCGGGACGCCCCCTACAATGAGCAGTTCTTC. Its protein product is CASSARDAPYNEQFF.

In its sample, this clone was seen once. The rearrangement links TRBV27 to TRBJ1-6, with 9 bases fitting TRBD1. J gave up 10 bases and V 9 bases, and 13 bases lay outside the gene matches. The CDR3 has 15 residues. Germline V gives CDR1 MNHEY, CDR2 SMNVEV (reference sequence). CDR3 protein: CASSSGTGRESPLHF. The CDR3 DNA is TGTGCCAGTTCCTCCGGGACAGGGAGAGAGTCACCCCTCCACTTT.

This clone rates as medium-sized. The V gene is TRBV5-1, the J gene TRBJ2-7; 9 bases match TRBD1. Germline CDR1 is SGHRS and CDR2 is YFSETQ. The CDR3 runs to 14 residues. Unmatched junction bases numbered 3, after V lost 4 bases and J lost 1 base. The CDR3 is CASSAGTGSYEQYF. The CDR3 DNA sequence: TGCGCCAGCAGCGCCGGGACAGGGTCCTACGAGCAGTACTTC. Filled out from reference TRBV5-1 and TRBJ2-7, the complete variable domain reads KAGVTQTPRYLIKTRGQQVTLSCSPISGHRSVSWYQQTPGQGLQFLFEYFSETQRNKGNFPGRFSGRQFSNSRSEMNVSTLELGDSALYLCASSAGTGSYEQYFGPGTRLTVT.

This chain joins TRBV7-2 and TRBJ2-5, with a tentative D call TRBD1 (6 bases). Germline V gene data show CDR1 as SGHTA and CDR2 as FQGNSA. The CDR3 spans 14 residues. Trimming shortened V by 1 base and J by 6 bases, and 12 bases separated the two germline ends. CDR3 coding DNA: TGTGCCAGCAGCTTAGGAGGGGGAGCGAAGACCCAGTACTTC. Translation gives CASSLGGGAKTQYF. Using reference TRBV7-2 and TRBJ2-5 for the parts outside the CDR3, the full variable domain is GAGVSQSPSNKVTEKGKDVELRCDPISGHTALYWYRQSLGQGLEFLIYFQGNSAPDKSGLPSDRFSAERTGGSVSTLTIQRTQQEDSAVYLCASSLGGGAKTQYFGPGTRLLVL.

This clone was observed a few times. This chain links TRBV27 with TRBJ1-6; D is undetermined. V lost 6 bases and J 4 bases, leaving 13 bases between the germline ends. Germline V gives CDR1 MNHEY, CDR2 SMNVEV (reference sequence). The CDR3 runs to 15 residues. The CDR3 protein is CASSAQWGYNSPLHF. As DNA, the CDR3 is TGTGCCAGCAGCGCCCAATGGGGTTATAATTCACCCCTCCACTTT.

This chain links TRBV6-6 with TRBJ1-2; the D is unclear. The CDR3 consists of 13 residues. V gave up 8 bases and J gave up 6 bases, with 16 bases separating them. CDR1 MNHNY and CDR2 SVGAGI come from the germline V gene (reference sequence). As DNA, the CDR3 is TGTGCCAGCGGTAGAGGGAGTATCGATGGCTACACCTTC. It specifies CASGRGSIDGYTF.

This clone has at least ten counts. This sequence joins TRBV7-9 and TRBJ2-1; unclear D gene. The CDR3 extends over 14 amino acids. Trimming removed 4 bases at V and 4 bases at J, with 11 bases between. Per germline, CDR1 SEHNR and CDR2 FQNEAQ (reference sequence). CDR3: CASSSRWGYNEQFF. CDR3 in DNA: TGTGCCAGCAGCTCCCGGTGGGGATACAATGAGCAGTTCTTC.

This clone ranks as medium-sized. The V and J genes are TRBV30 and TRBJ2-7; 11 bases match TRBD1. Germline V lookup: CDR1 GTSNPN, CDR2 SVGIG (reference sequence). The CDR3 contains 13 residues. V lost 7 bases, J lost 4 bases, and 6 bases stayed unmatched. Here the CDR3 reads CASMWDRGYEQYF. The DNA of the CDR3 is TGTGCCTCCATGTGGGACAGGGGGTACGAGCAGTACTTC.

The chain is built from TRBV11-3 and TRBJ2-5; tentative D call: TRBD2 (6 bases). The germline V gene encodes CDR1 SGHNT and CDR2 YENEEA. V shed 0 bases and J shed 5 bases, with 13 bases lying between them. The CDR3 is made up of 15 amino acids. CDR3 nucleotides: TGTGCCAGCAGCTTAGATAGCGGCAGGCTCGAGACCCAGTACTTC. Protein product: CASSLDSGRLETQYF.

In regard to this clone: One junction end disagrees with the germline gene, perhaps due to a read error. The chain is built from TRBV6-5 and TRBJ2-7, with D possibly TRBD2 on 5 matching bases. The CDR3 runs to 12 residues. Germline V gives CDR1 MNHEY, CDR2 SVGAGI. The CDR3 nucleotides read TGTGCCAGCAATTACGGGGTGGCCGAGCAGTACTTC. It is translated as CASNYGVAEQYF.

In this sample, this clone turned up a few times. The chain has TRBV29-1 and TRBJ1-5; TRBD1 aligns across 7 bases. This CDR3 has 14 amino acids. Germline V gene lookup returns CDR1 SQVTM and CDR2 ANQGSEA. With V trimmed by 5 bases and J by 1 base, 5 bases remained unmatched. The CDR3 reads CSVSGQTSNQPQHF. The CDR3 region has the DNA TGCAGCGTTTCGGGACAGACGAGCAATCAGCCCCAGCATTTT.